This T cell receptor (beta chain) stems from a study of T cells after somatic rescue of genetic block. Measured with immunoSEQ multiplex PCR; TCRdb has only the in-frame clones, and not every one. The table has some 67,000 clones, 92% seen once. Looked up from germline, CDR1 is SGHKS and CDR2 is YYEKEE (reference sequence). V lost 4 bases, J lost 1 base, and 4 bases stayed unmatched. The CDR3 sequence is 14 residues long. V is TRBV5-5 and J is TRBJ1-1, with 7 bases identical to TRBD1. This clonotype was sampled from a man aged 40-55 years. Material for sequencing was peripheral blood mononuclear cells (PBMCs). DNA of the CDR3: TGTGCCAGCAGCCTACAGGGGAAGAACACTGAAGCTTTCTTT. It encodes CASSLQGKNTEAFF.